This T cell receptor (beta chain) was sequenced during a study of blood T cell repertoires in COVID-19. Study overall: Sources were T cells, B-cell-depleted T cells, or PBMCs; the material itself was cDNA or gDNA.

In the original analysis: By means of reference gene primer amplification, nucleated cell counts were estimated. Data came from immunoSEQ multiplex PCR; TCRdb stores just in-frame clones and leaves some out. V, J and clone size reflect that table, while D and trimming were determined from the DNA. Seen here are 200,000 to 250,000 clones, more than 65% observed once, and the top ten hold about 3.8%. The length of the CDR3 is 13 residues. The germline V gene encodes CDR1 MGHRA and CDR2 YSYEKL. Trimming removed 3 bases at V and 3 bases at J, with 8 bases between. V and J are TRBV4-1 and TRBJ1-1, with a tentative D call TRBD1 (5 bases). This TCR derives from an elderly woman with acute or convalescent COVID-19. Sample: peripheral blood. The CDR3 reads CASSQGRDTEAFF. As DNA, the CDR3 is TGCGCCAGCAGCCAGGGCAGGGACACTGAAGCTTTCTTT.